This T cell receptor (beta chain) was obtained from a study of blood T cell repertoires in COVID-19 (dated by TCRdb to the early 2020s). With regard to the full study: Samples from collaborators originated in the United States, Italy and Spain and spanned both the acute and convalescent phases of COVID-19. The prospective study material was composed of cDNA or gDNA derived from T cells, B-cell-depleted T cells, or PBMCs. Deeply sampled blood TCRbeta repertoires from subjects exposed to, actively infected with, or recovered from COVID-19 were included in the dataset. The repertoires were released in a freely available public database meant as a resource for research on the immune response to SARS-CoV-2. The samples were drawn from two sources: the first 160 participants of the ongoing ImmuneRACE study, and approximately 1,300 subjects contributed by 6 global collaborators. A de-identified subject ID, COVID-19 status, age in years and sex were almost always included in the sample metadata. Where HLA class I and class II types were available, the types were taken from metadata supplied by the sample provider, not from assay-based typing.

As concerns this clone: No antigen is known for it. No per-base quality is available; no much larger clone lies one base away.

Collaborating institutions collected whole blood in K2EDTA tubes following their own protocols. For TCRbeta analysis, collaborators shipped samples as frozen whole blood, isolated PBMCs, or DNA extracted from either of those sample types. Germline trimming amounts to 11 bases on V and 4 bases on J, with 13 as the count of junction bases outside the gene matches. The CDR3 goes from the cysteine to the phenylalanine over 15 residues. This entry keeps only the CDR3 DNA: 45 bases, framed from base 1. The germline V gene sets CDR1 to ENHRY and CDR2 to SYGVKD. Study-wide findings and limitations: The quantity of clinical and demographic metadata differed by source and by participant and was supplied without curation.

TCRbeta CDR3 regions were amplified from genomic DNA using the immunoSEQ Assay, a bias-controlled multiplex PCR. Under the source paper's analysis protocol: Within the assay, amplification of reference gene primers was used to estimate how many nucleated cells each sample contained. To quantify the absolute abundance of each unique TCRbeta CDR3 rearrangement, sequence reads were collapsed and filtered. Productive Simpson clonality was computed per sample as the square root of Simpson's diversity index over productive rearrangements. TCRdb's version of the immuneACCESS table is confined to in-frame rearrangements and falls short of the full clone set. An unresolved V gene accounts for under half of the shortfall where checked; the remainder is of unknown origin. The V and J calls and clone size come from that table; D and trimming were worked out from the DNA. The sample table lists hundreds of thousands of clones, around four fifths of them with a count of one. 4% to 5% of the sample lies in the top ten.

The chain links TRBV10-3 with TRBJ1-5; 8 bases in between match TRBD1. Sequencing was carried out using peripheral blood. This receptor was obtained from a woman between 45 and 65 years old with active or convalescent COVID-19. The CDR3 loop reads CAHAPAGGPNQPQHF. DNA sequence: TGTGCCCACGCCCCGGCAGGGGGCCCGAATCAGCCCCAGCATTTT.